This passage covers 31 T cell receptor beta chains from one sample sequenced in a study of control samples from healthy donors and cancer patients. TCRdb's table, derived via immunoSEQ multiplex PCR, lists solely in-frame clones and lacks some. Among 30,000 to 40,000 clones listed, 80% to 95% were seen once. The sequenced sample consisted of PBMCs. These receptors all stem from a man in his forties or fifties with colorectal cancer.

This clone has only one observation. The chain couples TRBV3-1 (or the pseudogene TRBV3-2) to TRBJ1-5; 8 positions agree with TRBD1. This CDR3 is 15 amino acids long. The J segment lost 7 bases and the V segment lost 1 base, leaving 6 bases of the junction unmatched. The germline V gene has CDR1 LGHDT and CDR2 YNNKEL (reference sequence). The CDR3 spells CASSQGNTGGQPQHF. In DNA form, the CDR3 reads TGTGCCAGCAGCCAAGGGAACACAGGGGGGCAGCCCCAGCATTTT.

The chain uses TRBV7-8 and TRBJ1-2, with 8 bases lining up with TRBD1. The germline V gene has CDR1 SGHVS and CDR2 FQNEAQ. The length of the CDR3 is 13 residues. After removal of 5 bases from V and 14 bases from J, the junction contained 13 bases not matched to a gene. The CDR3 spells CASSPNLDRVKTF. Here the CDR3 DNA reads TGTGCCAGCAGCCCGAACCTGGACAGGGTTAAAACCTTC.

With respect to this clone: One end of the junction fails to match germline, which may point to a read error. The chain carries TRBV9 and TRBJ1-6; D possibly corresponds to TRBD1 (5 bases). The CDR3 contains 15 residues. Germline CDR1 is SGDLS and CDR2 is YYNGEE. CDR3 in amino acids: CTSSFGTEINSPLHF. The CDR3 coding sequence is TGTACCAGCAGCTTCGGGACGGAAATTAATTCACCCCTCCACTTT.

Only one count was recorded for this clone. The gene calls are TRBV6-5 and TRBJ1-6; 7 nucleotides align to TRBD1. V trimming: 0 bases; J trimming: 12 bases; junction bases outside the gene matches: 11. From germline, CDR1 is MNHEY and CDR2 SVGAGI. The CDR3 runs to 16 residues. CDR3 in amino acids: CASSYSWAGGYLPLHF. CDR3 DNA sequence: TGTGCCAGCAGTTACTCCTGGGCAGGGGGGTATTTACCCCTCCACTTT.

This rearrangement joins TRBV19 to TRBJ2-3; 9 nucleotides align to TRBD2. Germline CDR1 LNHDA, CDR2 SQIVND (reference sequence). V lost 5 bases and J lost 6; bases outside the gene matches: 9. The CDR3 runs 15 residues. In DNA form, the CDR3 reads TGTGCCAGTAGTCCCCGTAGCGGGGGTTTGGATACGCAGTATTTT. Protein product: CASSPRSGGLDTQYF.

This chain links TRBV7-9 with TRBJ2-7, with TRBD1 identical over 10 bases. This CDR3 is 15 amino acids long. After removal of 2 bases from V and 6 bases from J, the junction contained 7 bases not matched to a gene. The V gene's germline CDR1 is SEHNR and CDR2 FQNEAQ (reference sequence). CDR3: CASSLSYGQGGEQYF. The CDR3 nucleotides are TGTGCCAGCAGCTTATCTTACGGACAGGGGGGCGAGCAGTACTTC.

This chain connects TRBV5-6 to TRBJ1-2; 10 bases agree with TRBD1. The germline V gene encodes CDR1 SGHDT and CDR2 YYEEEE. The ends lost 4 bases at V and 2 bases at J; junction bases unmatched: 2. CDR3 length: 14 amino acids. In nucleotides, the CDR3 is TGTGCCAGCAGCCTGGGACAGGGGAACTATGGCTACACCTTC. Its translation is CASSLGQGNYGYTF.

The chain uses TRBV7-3 and TRBJ1-2; TRBD1 aligns across 11 bases. CDR3 size: 15 residues. The V gene's germline CDR1 is SGHTA and CDR2 FQGTGA. The J segment lost 7 bases and the V segment lost 5 bases, leaving 9 bases of the junction unmatched. CDR3 sequence reads: CASSLAPGTGGGYTF. The DNA of the CDR3 is TGTGCCAGCAGCCTAGCTCCCGGGACAGGGGGTGGCTACACCTTC.

This clone has a handful of counts. The rearrangement joins TRBV3-1 (or the pseudogene TRBV3-2) to TRBJ2-3; 14 bases match TRBD2. The V gene's germline CDR1 is LGHDT and CDR2 YNNKEL (reference sequence). CDR3 length equals 17 residues. V lost 5 bases and J lost 6; bases outside the gene matches: 10. In DNA, the CDR3 is TGTGCCAGCAGCTACCGACTAGCGGGGGGGCCAAGTGATACGCAGTATTTT. Translation gives CASSYRLAGGPSDTQYF.

This clone has a single count. This rearrangement joins TRBV18 to TRBJ1-3; D is ambiguous. From germline, CDR1 is KGHSH and CDR2 LQKENI. This CDR3 contains 12 residues. The ends were cut back, 8 bases at V and 4 bases at J, with 9 bases in the middle. DNA for the CDR3: TGTGCCAGCACAAACGGAGGAAACACCATATATTTT. This translates into CASTNGGNTIYF.

The chain joins TRBV29-1 to TRBJ2-7; a weak D match, TRBD2 (6 bases). CDR3 length equals 14 residues. CDR1 and CDR2 from the germline V gene are SQVTM and ANQGSEA. Between the trimmed V and J ends, which lost 7 bases and 1 base, there was a span of 17 bases. CDR3 sequence reads: CSARRSGESYEQYF. DNA for the CDR3: TGCAGCGCCCGCCGGTCGGGGGAGTCCTACGAGCAGTACTTC.

This clone was seen a single time. This chain links TRBV7-9 with TRBJ1-5, with a possible D match to TRBD1 (6 bases). CDR3 length: 12 residues. CDR1 is SEHNR and CDR2 is FQNEAQ in the germline V gene (reference sequence). V lost 5 bases to trimming and J lost 6 bases, with 8 bases between them. The CDR3 region is CASSEGGQPQHF. In nucleotides, the CDR3 is TGTGCCAGCAGCGAGGGGGGTCAGCCCCAGCATTTT.

The V call is TRBV5-6, the J call TRBJ2-5; TRBD2 is a possible D gene (5 bases). Germline V gene data show CDR1 as SGHDT and CDR2 as YYEEEE. This CDR3 comprises 13 residues. Trimming removed 0 bases from V and 7 bases from J, with 10 bases in between. CDR3 loop: CASSLDVGVTQYF. CDR3 coding DNA: TGTGCCAGCAGCTTGGATGTCGGGGTGACCCAGTACTTC.

This chain joins TRBV15 and TRBJ1-6, with D unclear. The CDR3 length is 15 residues. The germline V and J ends were trimmed by 1 base and 14 bases, with 18 bases remaining between them. Germline V gene data show CDR1 as LNHNV and CDR2 as YYDKDF (reference sequence). The chain's CDR3 is CATSRGGNNPGSLHF. CDR3 DNA: TGTGCCACCAGCAGAGGTGGTAACAATCCGGGATCCCTCCACTTT.

V and J are TRBV5-6 and TRBJ2-1; TRBD2 agrees at 7 bases. The V segment lost 1 base and the J segment 7 bases; nucleotides outside the gene matches: 2. The CDR3 totals 13 residues. CDR1 is SGHDT, CDR2 YYEEEE, per germline. The CDR3 spells CASSLWGGNEQFF. In nucleotides, the CDR3 is TGTGCCAGCAGCTTGTGGGGAGGGAATGAGCAGTTCTTC.

The V and J genes are TRBV4-1 and TRBJ2-1; D may be TRBD1 (6 bases). V lost 3 bases to trimming and J lost 7 bases, with 13 bases between them. CDR1 is MGHRA and CDR2 is YSYEKL in the germline V gene. The CDR3 runs to 14 residues. For the CDR3, the DNA is TGCGCCAGCAGCCATGACAGGTCTTGGAATGAGCAGTTCTTC. It codes for CASSHDRSWNEQFF.

This chain joins TRBV2 and TRBJ2-5, with TRBD2 identical over 11 bases. CDR3 size: 16 residues. The germline gives CDR1 SNHLY, CDR2 FYNNEI. The junction had 5 bases not matched to a gene; V was cut back by 3 bases and J by 2 bases. The CDR3 DNA follows: TGTGCCAGCAGTGAGGGAGTAGCGGGGGGGCAAGAGACCCAGTACTTC. This encodes CASSEGVAGGQETQYF.

The rearrangement links TRBV4-2 to TRBJ2-3; D is unresolved. In germline, CDR1 is LGHNA, CDR2 YNFKEQ. The CDR3 totals 14 residues. V dropped 0 bases and J dropped 7 bases, with 11 bases sitting between them. The chain's CDR3 is CASSQDNTVNTQYF. The CDR3 region has the DNA TGTGCCAGCAGCCAAGATAACACCGTGAATACGCAGTATTTT.

The V and J genes are TRBV5-1 and TRBJ2-7, with D perhaps TRBD1 (6 bases). V was trimmed by 0 bases and J by 6 bases, leaving 13 bases between them. The germline CDR1 and CDR2 sequences are SGHRS and YFSETQ. The CDR3 runs 14 residues. The CDR3 spells CASSLVTGSSEQYF. As DNA, the CDR3 is TGCGCCAGCAGCTTGGTAACAGGGTCGAGCGAGCAGTACTTC.

V and J are TRBV9 and TRBJ1-1; no clear D. CDR1 SGDLS and CDR2 YYNGEE come from the germline V gene. V was shortened by 4 bases and J by 1 base, with 11 bases between the two germline ends. The CDR3 covers 14 residues. CDR3 nucleotides: TGTGCCAGCAGCCAACAGTCAGCGAACACTGAAGCTTTCTTT. Amino acid sequence: CASSQQSANTEAFF.

The chain has TRBV20-1 and TRBJ1-5; no clear D. The length of the CDR3 is 16 residues. Deletions cut 3 bases from V and 3 bases from J, with 18 bases between. Germline CDR1 and CDR2: DFQATT and SNEGSKA (reference sequence). CDR3 nucleotide sequence: TGCAGTGCTAGTTCTGGCCCCTTGATTAACAATCAGCCCCAGCATTTT. Protein: CSASSGPLINNQPQHF.

This sequence joins TRBV25-1 and TRBJ2-2; 8 bases agree with TRBD1. The CDR3 covers 15 residues. V lost 3 bases, J lost 1 base, and 1 base stayed unmatched. Germline V gene data show CDR1 as MGHDK and CDR2 as SYGVNS. The CDR3: CASSDDRGNTGELFF. Here the CDR3 DNA reads TGTGCCAGCAGTGACGACAGGGGGAACACCGGGGAGCTGTTTTTT.

J is TRBJ2-5 and V is TRBV27; D might be TRBD2 (6 bases). CDR1 and CDR2 (germline): MNHEY, SMNVEV (reference sequence). Trimming cost V 8 bases and J 2 bases, with 15 bases left between them. The CDR3 runs to 14 residues. CDR3 sequence reads: CASSTRQGQETQYF. The CDR3 DNA follows: TGTGCCAGCTCGACTAGGCAAGGACAAGAGACCCAGTACTTC.

The gene calls are TRBV12-3 or TRBV12-4 and TRBJ1-1; tentatively, D is TRBD1 (5 bases). Trimming took 6 bases from V and 10 from J, leaving 15 bases between them. The CDR3 has 12 residues. The CDR3 is CASSWSGGRAFF. The CDR3 nucleotides are TGTGCCAGCAGCTGGAGCGGGGGTCGAGCTTTCTTT.

This clone is labeled medium-sized. The sample holds other DNA sequences that translate to the same CDR3. CDR3 DNA sequence: TGTGCCAGCAGTGATGGGGCTTCTGGAAACACCATATATTTT. Its translation is CASSDGASGNTIYF. The chain is built from TRBV6-1 and TRBJ1-3; tentative D call: TRBD1 (5 bases). V lost 3 bases, J lost 1 base, and 7 bases lay in between. The germline gives CDR1 MNHNS, CDR2 SASEGT. The CDR3 has 14 amino acids.

The chain has TRBV12-3 or TRBV12-4 and TRBJ2-7; D uncertain. V was cut by 4 bases and J by 0 bases, with 1 base left in between. The CDR3 runs to 11 residues. CDR3 in DNA: TGTGCCAGCAGTTACTCCTACGAGCAGTACTTC. This translates into CASSYSYEQYF.

The chain joins TRBV6-5 to TRBJ1-1; D call uncertain. CDR1 and CDR2 (germline): MNHEY, SVGAGI. The CDR3 covers 13 residues. V lost 2 bases to trimming and J lost 4 bases, with 8 bases between them. The CDR3 coding sequence is TGTGCCAGCAGTTACACCCGGAGCACTGAAGCTTTCTTT. It encodes CASSYTRSTEAFF.

The chain is built from TRBV18 and TRBJ2-3; the D call may be TRBD1 or TRBD2 (6 bases each). The CDR3 has 15 amino acids. Trimming removed 3 bases from V and 0 bases from J, with 10 bases in between. The germline V gene encodes CDR1 KGHSH and CDR2 LQKENI. CDR3 residues: CASSPGGTSTDTQYF. In nucleotides, the CDR3 is TGTGCCAGCTCACCCGGGGGCACTAGCACAGATACGCAGTATTTT.

The chain combines TRBV6-2 or TRBV6-3 with TRBJ1-2; possibly TRBD1 for D (5 bases). Germline V CDR1 and CDR2: MNHEY, SVGEGT. CDR3 length: 18 residues. Trimming left V 6 bases short and J 6 bases short, with 29 bases between. CDR3 region: CASSLPAGGVGRGDGYTF. In DNA form, the CDR3 reads TGTGCCAGCAGCCTACCGGCGGGGGGAGTTGGACGAGGTGATGGCTACACCTTC.

CDR3 residues: CASSPDGVYEQYF. In DNA, the CDR3 is TGTGCCAGCAGCCCTGACGGGGTCTACGAGCAGTACTTC. The chain combines TRBV9 with TRBJ2-7; possible D gene TRBD2, 5 bases. The germline gives CDR1 SGDLS, CDR2 YYNGEE. Trimming pared 4 bases from V and 3 bases from J, leaving 11 bases between. CDR3 length equals 13 residues.

This chain connects TRBV19 to TRBJ1-3; D not resolved. Germline CDR1 and CDR2: LNHDA and SQIVND (reference sequence). Trimming took off 4 bases at V and 0 bases at J, with 13 bases between the two ends. The CDR3 consists of 16 residues. Written as DNA, the CDR3 is TGTGCCAGTAGTACCCCAGGTAGCAGCTCTGGAAACACCATATATTTT. This codes for CASSTPGSSSGNTIYF.